Given below is one T cell receptor beta chain in context. Antigen: not known. A FACSAria was used to sort CD4+ and CD8+ T cells. These cells came from PBMCs. The CDR3 spans 15 residues. From germline, CDR1 is MGHRA and CDR2 YSYEKL. Trimming removed 2 bases at V and 1 base at J, with 8 bases between. This sample is part of a study of CD8+ T cells in alopecia areata. Findings and limits, study-wide: When scalp samples are sequenced, resident alphabeta T cells of normal skin are also captured. Higher clonality than in normal scalp was seen in lesional scalp, especially alopecia totalis/universalis.

RNA extraction was followed by reverse transcription into cDNA, which acted as the sequencing template. Libraries were prepared by immunoSEQ multiplex PCR; TCRdb keeps only in-frame clonotypes and omits some of them. The sample yields over 150,000 clones, roughly 56% seen once. The chain recombines TRBV4-1 with TRBJ2-2, with no clear D. The material sequenced was CD8+ T cells sorted from blood. The TCR comes from a human donor in good health. The CDR3, as DNA: TGCGCCAGCAGCCAACACCTAATGAACACCGGGGAGCTGTTTTTT. Protein: CASSQHLMNTGELFF.